The source of this T cell receptor beta chain is a study of T-cell memory formation after mild COVID-19 listed by TCRdb under 2021. Regarding the study in general: Most TCR sequence clusters were specific to one of the two donors. The cohort comprised two young, previously healthy adult volunteers, one female and one male. In a couple of donors, T-cell clones that expanded and contracted after mild COVID-19 were tracked by sequencing TCRalpha and TCRbeta repertoires over time. The paper as a whole reports these results and caveats: Some responding clones were detected in pre-infection memory, which suggested that pre-existing cross-reactive memory T cells had joined the SARS-CoV-2 response. Contracting CD4+ clones were located mainly in the CM and EM memory subsets, whereas CD8+ clones were found to be enriched in EMRA. Clones that contracted from day 15 to 85 showed balanced CD4/CD8 phenotypes, whereas a second wave of clones that expanded from day 15 to 37 leaned towards CD4+. Whether the second-wave clones peaking on day 37 were SARS-CoV-2 specific was not confirmed. The study included only a couple of mild cases, and larger cohorts that include severe cases with pre-infection samples were judged to be necessary.

V was cut back by 8 bases and J by 4 bases, leaving a gap of 9 bases between them. From cysteine to phenylalanine, the CDR3 is 12 amino acids long. Only the CDR3 DNA is retained, 36 bases long and in frame from the first base. This clonotype showed up just a few times. Its specific antigen is unknown. Base qualities were left out, and no much larger clone turns up one base away. Sequencing was carried out with an Illumina NovaSeq 6000. Using 5'RACE with constant-segment primers, TCRalpha and TCRbeta cDNA libraries were constructed, with sample barcodes and unique molecular identifiers added in the process. RNA was extracted from every sample with Trizol reagent. Library amplification was performed in two PCR steps, and a second sample barcode and Illumina TruSeq adapters were introduced in the second step. Libraries were sequenced on an Illumina NovaSeq with 2 x 150 bp paired-end reads. As for how the authors treated the data: The reads were demultiplexed and collapsed into UMI-guided consensus sequences using migec v1.2.7. With mixcr v2.1.11, UMI consensuses were aligned to TRA and TRB V and J templates and assembled into clonotypes. Expanded or contracted clonotypes were those called significant by both edgeR and NoisET, with noise models trained on biological replicates. For edgeR calls, the cutoffs were a false discovery rate-adjusted p below 0.01 and a log2 fold-change threshold of 1. PCA with hierarchical clustering of max-normalized trajectories of the 1000 most abundant clonotypes was used as exploratory dynamics analysis. Separately sequenced CD4+ and CD8+ repertoires were used to assign a CD4 or CD8 phenotype to each responding clone. TCRdb trimmed public reads at Q25 via fastp, called clones via MiXCR and kept in-frame beta chains. Each CDR3 protein gets just one entry, which takes the most common genes and DNA from the rows behind it. It is TCRdb's table, rather than the study itself, that gives the V and J calls and clone size. The sample data list roughly 80,000 distinct CDR3 sequences, and over 11% of these were observed just once. 30% to 35% of the sample is taken by the ten largest.

PBMCs were isolated by Ficoll-Paque density gradient centrifugation. The material sequenced was PBMCs or a T cell subset sorted from them (not recorded which). This receptor was obtained from an adult woman who had mild COVID-19 (a few samples of this study predate the infection). The sample titles of this study are shuffled in the database, so cell type and time point are left out; the donor was told from shared clones. The rearranged segments are TRBV12-3 or TRBV12-4 and TRBJ2-1, with a tentative D gene TRBD2 over 7 matching bases. The CDR3 reads CASGRGYNEQFF. Here is the DNA: TGTGCCAGCGGGAGGGGGTACAATGAGCAGTTCTTC.